The rows below give T cell receptor beta chains drawn from one sample of a study of PD-1 blockade in classical Hodgkin lymphoma. Produced via immunoSEQ multiplex PCR; TCRdb's table is partial and in-frame only. The table lists about 27,000 clones, 70% to 80% of them singletons. The specimen comprised CD4+ T cells from blood, sampled at baseline. The receptors here all came from a human donor with classical Hodgkin lymphoma. Each CDR3 is given with its conserved first and last residue. The order of the fields is J gene, clone size, D gene, V gene, CDR3 length, CDR3 protein, CDR3 DNA. D genes are given only for firm matches. The size of a clone is reported for some rows only, either as once, few or many, or as a class for expanded clones.

j_call: TRBJ1-5; clone_size: few; d_call: TRBD1; v_call: TRBV28; cdr3_length: 15; cdr3_aa: CASPNSTGDGEPQHF; cdr3_nt: TGTGCCAGCCCGAATTCCACAGGGGACGGGGAGCCCCAGCATTTT
j_call: TRBJ1-5; clone_size: NA; d_call: TRBD1; v_call: TRBV7-9; cdr3_length: 16; cdr3_aa: CASSLEGQGTAQPQHF; cdr3_nt: TGTGCCAGCAGCTTAGAGGGACAGGGAACGGCTCAGCCCCAGCATTTT
j_call: TRBJ1-2; clone_size: NA; d_call: TRBD1; v_call: TRBV7-2; cdr3_length: 16; cdr3_aa: CASSLVFRSGGDGYTF; cdr3_nt: TGTGCCAGCAGCTTAGTGTTTCGATCAGGGGGCGATGGCTACACCTTC
j_call: TRBJ2-5; clone_size: NA; d_call: TRBD1; v_call: TRBV5-5; cdr3_length: 16; cdr3_aa: CASSLKRPGGQETQYF; cdr3_nt: TGTGCCAGCAGCTTGAAACGTCCAGGGGGCCAAGAGACCCAGTACTTC
j_call: TRBJ2-2; clone_size: NA; d_call: TRBD1; v_call: TRBV2; cdr3_length: 17; cdr3_aa: CAGSGQGARVGTGELFF; cdr3_nt: TGTGCCGGTTCGGGACAGGGGGCGCGCGTGGGCACCGGGGAGCTGTTTTTT
j_call: TRBJ1-4; clone_size: NA; d_call: TRBD1; v_call: TRBV7-2; cdr3_length: 14; cdr3_aa: CASSPTGYNEKLFF; cdr3_nt: TGTGCCAGCAGCCCGACAGGGTATAATGAAAAACTGTTTTTT
j_call: TRBJ2-5; clone_size: NA; d_call: NA; v_call: TRBV6-4; cdr3_length: 13; cdr3_aa: CASSRTVQETQYF; cdr3_nt: TGTGCCAGCAGTCGGACGGTCCAAGAGACCCAGTACTTC
j_call: TRBJ2-2; clone_size: NA; d_call: TRBD2; v_call: TRBV18; cdr3_length: 18; cdr3_aa: CASSLTLPAGGGTGELFF; cdr3_nt: TGTGCCAGCTCACTCACCCTCCCAGCGGGGGGTGGCACCGGGGAGCTGTTTTTT
j_call: TRBJ2-1; clone_size: NA; d_call: NA; v_call: TRBV5-1; cdr3_length: 14; cdr3_aa: CASSTDPGVNEQFF; cdr3_nt: TGCGCCAGCTCCACAGACCCTGGTGTCAATGAGCAGTTCTTC
j_call: TRBJ2-7; clone_size: NA; d_call: TRBD2; v_call: TRBV4-3; cdr3_length: 15; cdr3_aa: CASSGGLAGSYEQYF; cdr3_nt: TGCGCCAGCAGCGGGGGACTAGCGGGTTCCTACGAGCAGTACTTC
j_call: TRBJ1-1; clone_size: once; d_call: NA; v_call: TRBV19; cdr3_length: 13; cdr3_aa: CASSMGVTTEAFF; cdr3_nt: TGTGCCAGTAGTATGGGGGTAACCACTGAAGCTTTCTTT
j_call: TRBJ2-1; clone_size: NA; d_call: NA; v_call: TRBV20-1; cdr3_length: 11; cdr3_aa: CSALEGLEQFF; cdr3_nt: TGCAGTGCCCTGGAGGGGCTAGAGCAGTTCTTC
j_call: TRBJ2-5; clone_size: NA; d_call: NA; v_call: TRBV27; cdr3_length: 14; cdr3_aa: CASSSGHGRITQYF; cdr3_nt: TGTGCCAGCAGCTCGGGACACGGCAGGATTACCCAGTACTTC
j_call: TRBJ2-7; clone_size: NA; d_call: TRBD1; v_call: TRBV30; cdr3_length: 15; cdr3_aa: CAWSKTGRQGYEQYF; cdr3_nt: TGTGCCTGGAGTAAGACGGGTCGACAGGGATACGAGCAGTACTTC
j_call: TRBJ1-2; clone_size: NA; d_call: NA; v_call: TRBV11-2; cdr3_length: 14; cdr3_aa: CASSSLRGEHGYTF; cdr3_nt: TGTGCCAGCAGCTCACTACGGGGGGAACATGGCTACACCTTC
j_call: TRBJ1-6; clone_size: NA; d_call: NA; v_call: TRBV6-1; cdr3_length: 14; cdr3_aa: CAGRQGWDNSPLHF; cdr3_nt: TGTGCCGGTAGGCAGGGTTGGGATAATTCACCCCTCCACTTT
j_call: TRBJ2-3; clone_size: NA; d_call: TRBD1; v_call: TRBV27; cdr3_length: 16; cdr3_aa: CASRQGIRRSTDTQYF; cdr3_nt: TGTGCCAGCAGACAGGGGATTCGGCGATCCACAGATACGCAGTATTTT
j_call: TRBJ2-1; clone_size: NA; d_call: NA; v_call: TRBV7-6; cdr3_length: 16; cdr3_aa: CASSLGGSVAYNEQFF; cdr3_nt: TGTGCCAGCAGCTTAGGGGGGAGCGTTGCCTACAATGAGCAGTTCTTC
j_call: TRBJ1-5; clone_size: NA; d_call: NA; v_call: TRBV7-8; cdr3_length: 15; cdr3_aa: CASSQGDSPNQPQHF; cdr3_nt: TGTGCCAGCAGCCAAGGTGACAGTCCCAATCAGCCCCAGCATTTT
j_call: TRBJ1-1; clone_size: NA; d_call: NA; v_call: TRBV6-5; cdr3_length: 14; cdr3_aa: CASSYSTLNTEAFF; cdr3_nt: TGTGCCAGCAGTTACTCCACCTTGAACACTGAAGCTTTCTTT
j_call: TRBJ1-5; clone_size: NA; d_call: NA; v_call: TRBV27; cdr3_length: 15; cdr3_aa: CASSLAGQTYQPQHF; cdr3_nt: TGTGCCAGCAGTTTGGCCGGACAGACCTATCAGCCCCAGCATTTT
j_call: TRBJ2-3; clone_size: few; d_call: NA; v_call: TRBV6-4; cdr3_length: 17; cdr3_aa: CASSDTDDRLGTDTQYF; cdr3_nt: TGTGCCAGCAGTGACACAGATGACAGGCTCGGCACAGATACGCAGTATTTT
j_call: TRBJ2-5; clone_size: once; d_call: NA; v_call: TRBV25-1; cdr3_length: 15; cdr3_aa: CASSGGQTWTETQYF; cdr3_nt: TGTGCCAGCAGTGGGGGCCAAACGTGGACAGAGACCCAGTACTTC
j_call: TRBJ1-1; clone_size: NA; d_call: TRBD1; v_call: TRBV4-1; cdr3_length: 15; cdr3_aa: CASSRGEGANTEAFF; cdr3_nt: TGCGCCAGCAGCCGTGGGGAGGGGGCGAACACTGAAGCTTTCTTT
j_call: TRBJ2-3; clone_size: NA; d_call: NA; v_call: TRBV9; cdr3_length: 14; cdr3_aa: CASSVRGFTDTQYF; cdr3_nt: TGTGCCAGCAGCGTAAGGGGATTCACAGATACGCAGTATTTT
j_call: TRBJ2-7; clone_size: few; d_call: NA; v_call: TRBV14; cdr3_length: 12; cdr3_aa: CASSQGADEQYF; cdr3_nt: TGTGCCAGCAGCCAGGGGGCAGACGAGCAGTACTTC
j_call: TRBJ1-2; clone_size: NA; d_call: TRBD1; v_call: TRBV28; cdr3_length: 17; cdr3_aa: CASSLTSPGGVNYGYTF; cdr3_nt: TGTGCCAGCAGTTTAACTAGTCCAGGGGGGGTTAACTATGGCTACACCTTC
j_call: TRBJ1-1; clone_size: NA; d_call: TRBD1; v_call: TRBV6-1; cdr3_length: 14; cdr3_aa: CASSAPDRDSEAFF; cdr3_nt: TGTGCCAGCAGCGCCCCGGACAGGGACTCTGAAGCTTTCTTT
j_call: TRBJ1-5; clone_size: NA; d_call: NA; v_call: TRBV5-5; cdr3_length: 14; cdr3_aa: CASSLEGSAGPQHF; cdr3_nt: TGTGCCAGCAGCTTGGAGGGGTCGGCAGGGCCCCAGCATTTT
j_call: TRBJ2-5; clone_size: NA; d_call: NA; v_call: TRBV29-1; cdr3_length: 17; cdr3_aa: CSVAPFGPLGPTETQYF; cdr3_nt: TGCAGCGTTGCCCCCTTTGGACCGCTCGGACCTACGGAGACCCAGTACTTC
j_call: TRBJ1-4; clone_size: NA; d_call: NA; v_call: TRBV29-1; cdr3_length: 12; cdr3_aa: CSVSTGNEKLFF; cdr3_nt: TGCAGCGTCAGTACAGGCAATGAAAAACTGTTTTTT
j_call: TRBJ1-4; clone_size: NA; d_call: NA; v_call: TRBV18; cdr3_length: 15; cdr3_aa: CASSPLGDINEKLFF; cdr3_nt: TGTGCCAGCTCACCCCTGGGAGACATTAATGAAAAACTGTTTTTT
j_call: TRBJ2-7; clone_size: NA; d_call: TRBD1; v_call: TRBV7-6; cdr3_length: 17; cdr3_aa: CASSPAFPGQGDYEQYF; cdr3_nt: TGTGCCAGCAGTCCCGCGTTTCCGGGACAGGGAGACTACGAGCAGTACTTC
j_call: TRBJ2-1; clone_size: NA; d_call: NA; v_call: TRBV5-1; cdr3_length: 15; cdr3_aa: CASSLGGGAYNEQFF; cdr3_nt: TGCGCCAGCAGCTTGGGGGGCGGGGCCTACAATGAGCAGTTCTTC
j_call: TRBJ2-2; clone_size: NA; d_call: NA; v_call: TRBV10-3; cdr3_length: 16; cdr3_aa: CAISDRGRANTGELFF; cdr3_nt: TGTGCCATCAGTGACCGCGGAAGAGCGAACACCGGGGAGCTGTTTTTT
j_call: TRBJ1-1; clone_size: NA; d_call: NA; v_call: TRBV7-2; cdr3_length: 15; cdr3_aa: CASRHRESISGEAFF; cdr3_nt: TGTGCCAGCAGACACAGGGAGAGTATTTCAGGGGAAGCTTTCTTT
j_call: TRBJ1-5; clone_size: NA; d_call: NA; v_call: TRBV19; cdr3_length: 12; cdr3_aa: CASTYSNQPQHF; cdr3_nt: TGTGCCAGTACATATAGCAATCAGCCCCAGCATTTT
j_call: TRBJ2-7; clone_size: NA; d_call: NA; v_call: TRBV5-4; cdr3_length: 11; cdr3_aa: CASSLEVEQYF; cdr3_nt: TGTGCCAGCAGCTTGGAGGTCGAGCAGTACTTC
j_call: TRBJ2-6; clone_size: NA; d_call: NA; v_call: TRBV27; cdr3_length: 16; cdr3_aa: CASSSPYSSGANVLTF; cdr3_nt: TGTGCCAGCAGTTCGCCCTACAGCTCTGGGGCCAACGTCCTGACTTTC
j_call: TRBJ1-2; clone_size: NA; d_call: NA; v_call: TRBV6-5; cdr3_length: 13; cdr3_aa: CASRPAVAGGYTF; cdr3_nt: TGTGCCAGCAGACCCGCCGTAGCGGGGGGCTACACCTTC
j_call: TRBJ2-2; clone_size: NA; d_call: NA; v_call: TRBV7-9; cdr3_length: 14; cdr3_aa: CASSLGHLTGELFF; cdr3_nt: TGTGCCAGCAGCTTGGGACACTTGACCGGGGAGCTGTTTTTT
j_call: TRBJ1-6; clone_size: few; d_call: NA; v_call: TRBV2; cdr3_length: 14; cdr3_aa: CASRADGRDSPLHF; cdr3_nt: TGTGCCAGCAGGGCGGACGGGCGGGATTCACCCCTCCACTTT
j_call: TRBJ2-1; clone_size: NA; d_call: NA; v_call: TRBV11-1; cdr3_length: 18; cdr3_aa: CASSLMQGYLISYNEQFF; cdr3_nt: TGTGCCAGCAGCTTGATGCAGGGATACCTAATCTCCTACAATGAGCAGTTCTTC
j_call: TRBJ1-3; clone_size: NA; d_call: NA; v_call: TRBV6-5; cdr3_length: 15; cdr3_aa: CASSSGTDFGNTIYF; cdr3_nt: TGTGCCAGCAGCTCCGGGACGGACTTTGGAAACACCATATATTTT
j_call: TRBJ2-5; clone_size: NA; d_call: NA; v_call: TRBV9; cdr3_length: 14; cdr3_aa: CASSVQGRGETQYF; cdr3_nt: TGTGCCAGCAGCGTACAGGGTCGAGGAGAGACCCAGTACTTC
j_call: TRBJ1-4; clone_size: NA; d_call: TRBD1; v_call: TRBV9; cdr3_length: 17; cdr3_aa: CASSVGDRRSTNEKLFF; cdr3_nt: TGTGCCAGCAGCGTAGGGGACAGAAGATCAACTAATGAAAAACTGTTTTTT
j_call: TRBJ1-1; clone_size: NA; d_call: NA; v_call: TRBV2; cdr3_length: 15; cdr3_aa: CASSEGRAAGGEAFF; cdr3_nt: TGTGCCAGCAGTGAAGGGAGGGCGGCTGGGGGTGAAGCTTTCTTT
j_call: TRBJ2-7; clone_size: NA; d_call: NA; v_call: TRBV7-8; cdr3_length: 14; cdr3_aa: CASSLREQSYEQYF; cdr3_nt: TGTGCCAGCAGCTTAAGAGAACAGTCCTACGAGCAGTACTTC
j_call: TRBJ2-7; clone_size: few; d_call: NA; v_call: TRBV7-2; cdr3_length: 16; cdr3_aa: CASSGKGGFSSYEQYF; cdr3_nt: TGTGCCAGCAGCGGTAAGGGGGGCTTTAGTTCCTACGAGCAGTACTTC
j_call: TRBJ1-6; clone_size: few; d_call: NA; v_call: TRBV19; cdr3_length: 15; cdr3_aa: CASKGQSSYNSPLHF; cdr3_nt: TGTGCCAGTAAGGGCCAGAGCTCCTATAATTCACCCCTCCACTTT
j_call: TRBJ2-5; clone_size: NA; d_call: NA; v_call: TRBV7-2; cdr3_length: 13; cdr3_aa: CASSLVRQETQYF; cdr3_nt: TGTGCCAGCAGCTTAGTACGCCAAGAGACCCAGTACTTC
j_call: TRBJ2-3; clone_size: NA; d_call: TRBD2; v_call: TRBV30; cdr3_length: 17; cdr3_aa: CAWSRGLAGGGTDTQYF; cdr3_nt: TGTGCCTGGAGTCGGGGACTAGCGGGGGGTGGCACAGATACGCAGTATTTT
j_call: TRBJ1-2; clone_size: few; d_call: TRBD1; v_call: TRBV15; cdr3_length: 15; cdr3_aa: CATSKGRGANYGYTF; cdr3_nt: TGTGCCACCAGCAAAGGCAGGGGGGCTAACTATGGCTACACCTTC
j_call: TRBJ2-3; clone_size: NA; d_call: TRBD2; v_call: TRBV6-6; cdr3_length: 15; cdr3_aa: CASRSSSGAADTQYF; cdr3_nt: TGTGCCAGCAGGAGCTCTAGCGGGGCGGCAGATACGCAGTATTTT
j_call: TRBJ1-5; clone_size: NA; d_call: NA; v_call: TRBV30; cdr3_length: 13; cdr3_aa: CAWNPSTEQPQHF; cdr3_nt: TGTGCCTGGAACCCCTCCACAGAGCAGCCCCAGCATTTT
j_call: TRBJ2-3; clone_size: NA; d_call: NA; v_call: TRBV5-6; cdr3_length: 16; cdr3_aa: CASSPEAGLSTDTQYF; cdr3_nt: TGTGCCAGCAGCCCTGAGGCAGGACTTAGCACAGATACGCAGTATTTT
j_call: TRBJ1-2; clone_size: NA; d_call: NA; v_call: TRBV6-5; cdr3_length: 12; cdr3_aa: CASSLKRGSYTF; cdr3_nt: TGTGCCAGCAGTCTAAAGAGGGGCAGCTACACCTTC
j_call: TRBJ1-4; clone_size: NA; d_call: NA; v_call: TRBV11-2; cdr3_length: 14; cdr3_aa: CASSWGREAEKLFF; cdr3_nt: TGTGCCAGCAGCTGGGGACGGGAAGCCGAAAAACTGTTTTTT
j_call: TRBJ2-7; clone_size: NA; d_call: NA; v_call: TRBV27; cdr3_length: 11; cdr3_aa: CANNIHVEQYF; cdr3_nt: TGTGCCAACAACATCCACGTCGAGCAGTACTTC
j_call: TRBJ1-1; clone_size: once; d_call: TRBD1; v_call: TRBV19; cdr3_length: 14; cdr3_aa: CASRSGQTYTEAFF; cdr3_nt: TGTGCCAGTAGATCGGGACAGACTTACACTGAAGCTTTCTTT